A selection of T cell receptor beta chains follows, all from one sample in a study of glioma-infiltrating T cells. TCRdb recomputed calls from the multiplex PCR reads with MiXCR, one row per CDR3 protein. The sample includes roughly 120,000 distinct CDR3 sequences, less than 30% of them seen just once. The specimen sequenced was glioma tissue, nonneoplastic brain tissue, or PBMCs (not recorded which). These receptors were obtained from a human donor with low-grade glioma or glioblastoma, undergoing nonglioma brain surgery, or in good health (not recorded which). The CDR3 runs from the conserved cysteine through the conserved F or W. The order of the fields is D gene, V gene, J gene, clone size, CDR3 DNA, CDR3 protein. D genes are given only for firm matches. Size is stated for part of the rows, as once, few or many counts, or as a class when the clone is expanded.

d_gene: TRBD1; v_gene: TRBV25-1; j_gene: TRBJ1-1; abundance: many; CDR3nt: TGTGCCAGCAGTCTTGGACAGGCGCCGCCGAACACTGAAGCTTTCTTT; CDR3aa: CASSLGQAPPNTEAFF
d_gene: TRBD1; v_gene: TRBV15; j_gene: TRBJ1-2; abundance: many; CDR3nt: TGTGCCACCAGCGGCAGACAGGGAATCTATGGCTACACCTTC; CDR3aa: CATSGRQGIYGYTF
d_gene: .; v_gene: TRBV12-3/TRBV12-4; j_gene: TRBJ2-5; abundance: .; CDR3nt: TGTGCCAGCAGTTTAGGGGGCGGCAGCTCGGAGACCCAGTACTTC; CDR3aa: CASSLGGGSSETQYF
d_gene: TRBD1; v_gene: TRBV6-5; j_gene: TRBJ2-1; abundance: .; CDR3nt: TGTGCCAGCAGTTGGACAGGGGGCGCTCTCAATGAGCAGTTCTTC; CDR3aa: CASSWTGGALNEQFF
d_gene: .; v_gene: TRBV9; j_gene: TRBJ2-3; abundance: many; CDR3nt: TGTGCCAGCAGCGTAGAAACTGGTCCGCAGTATTTT; CDR3aa: CASSVETGPQYF
d_gene: .; v_gene: TRBV20-1; j_gene: TRBJ1-2; abundance: many; CDR3nt: TGCAGTGCTAGAGATATCTCCCTGGGCTACACCTTC; CDR3aa: CSARDISLGYTF
d_gene: .; v_gene: TRBV10-3; j_gene: TRBJ1-1; abundance: many; CDR3nt: TGTGCCATCAGTGAGTCGGGTCTAGGAGTGAACACTGAAGCTTTCTTT; CDR3aa: CAISESGLGVNTEAFF
d_gene: .; v_gene: TRBV11-3; j_gene: TRBJ1-2; abundance: many; CDR3nt: TGTGCCAGCAGCTTCGGCACAGGGCAGCATGGCTACACCTTC; CDR3aa: CASSFGTGQHGYTF
d_gene: .; v_gene: TRBV7-3; j_gene: TRBJ2-5; abundance: many; CDR3nt: TGTGCCAGCAGCGCTGGACTCCAAGAGACCCAGTACTTC; CDR3aa: CASSAGLQETQYF
d_gene: TRBD2; v_gene: TRBV5-4; j_gene: TRBJ2-5; abundance: many; CDR3nt: TGTGCCAGCAGCTTGGTTAGCGGGGGGCAAGAGACCCAGTACTTC; CDR3aa: CASSLVSGGQETQYF
d_gene: TRBD1; v_gene: TRBV20-1; j_gene: TRBJ1-4; abundance: many; CDR3nt: TGCAGTGCTAACAGCAGGGGGAATGAAAAACTGTTTTTT; CDR3aa: CSANSRGNEKLFF
d_gene: .; v_gene: TRBV19; j_gene: TRBJ1-2; abundance: few; CDR3nt: TGTGCCAGTAGTATTGGGACACTCTATGGCTACACCTTC; CDR3aa: CASSIGTLYGYTF
d_gene: .; v_gene: TRBV28; j_gene: TRBJ1-2; abundance: many; CDR3nt: TGTGCCAGCAGTTTATACAGCCTCCTGGGCTACACCTTC; CDR3aa: CASSLYSLLGYTF
d_gene: TRBD1; v_gene: TRBV14; j_gene: TRBJ1-1; abundance: many; CDR3nt: TGTGCCAGCAGCCGACAGGGGAAGAACACTGAAGCTTTCTTT; CDR3aa: CASSRQGKNTEAFF
d_gene: TRBD1; v_gene: TRBV6-1; j_gene: TRBJ2-1; abundance: many; CDR3nt: TGTGCCAGCAGATGGACAGGGACAAACTACAATGAGCAGTTCTTC; CDR3aa: CASRWTGTNYNEQFF